This is a list of T cell receptor beta chains from one sample in a study of response to subunit inactivated influenza vaccine. One entry per CDR3 protein results from TCRdb running MiXCR on the RT-PCR reads. The data contain under 800,000 distinct CDR3 sequences, 14% of them singletons. Specimen: PBMCs from blood, collected roughly 15 days before vaccination. These receptors were obtained from a man between 45 and 60 years old who received an inactivated influenza vaccine. The CDR3 runs from the conserved cysteine through the conserved F or W. The D gene is left open where the match is weak. Part of the rows lack a size; the others show once, few, many or a class for expanded clones.

DNA: TGTGCCAGCAGCTCCCGTTTTACGCAGTATTTT
CDR3: CASSSRFTQYF
size: few
V: TRBV7-2
J: TRBJ2-3
D: .

DNA: TGTGCCAGCAGCTTGATTACCGGGAATCCCACTGAAGCTTTCTTT
CDR3: CASSLITGNPTEAFF
size: few
V: TRBV5-5
J: TRBJ1-1
D: .

DNA: TGTGCCAGCAGTTACTCGAGGCGGTTTGGGGGCTACACCTTC
CDR3: CASSYSRRFGGYTF
size: few
V: TRBV6-5
J: TRBJ1-2
D: .

DNA: TGTGCCAGCAGCTTAGCTTCTAGCGGGCACTACAATGAGCAGTTCTTC
CDR3: CASSLASSGHYNEQFF
size: few
V: TRBV7-2
J: TRBJ2-1
D: TRBD2

DNA: TGCGCCAGCAGCTTGCAGGAAAACGGGGAGCTGTTTTTT
CDR3: CASSLQENGELFF
size: .
V: TRBV5-1
J: TRBJ2-2
D: .

DNA: TGCAGCGTTGAAACCGGGACATTTTCCTACAATGAGCAGTTCTTC
CDR3: CSVETGTFSYNEQFF
size: many
V: TRBV29-1
J: TRBJ2-1
D: .

DNA: TGTGCCAGCAGCCCCCGGGCCCCCCCAGCCGGGGAGCTGTTTTTT
CDR3: CASSPRAPPAGELFF
size: few
V: TRBV3-1
J: TRBJ2-2
D: .

DNA: TGTGCCAGTAGTAGAAGAGGGACAGGTTATAGCAATCAGCCCCAGCATTTT
CDR3: CASSRRGTGYSNQPQHF
size: .
V: TRBV19
J: TRBJ1-5
D: TRBD1

DNA: TGTGCCAGCAGCCCCATGTCTGGGAAGCGGGAGGCCGGAACCTACGAGCAGTACTTC
CDR3: CASSPMSGKREAGTYEQYF
size: few
V: TRBV11-2
J: TRBJ2-7
D: TRBD2

DNA: TGCGCCAGCAGCTTCCAGGGGGCGCGGCAAGAGACCCAGTACTTC
CDR3: CASSFQGARQETQYF
size: few
V: TRBV5-1
J: TRBJ2-5
D: TRBD1

DNA: TGCGCCAGCAGCCAAGATCTGGGGGCGAACATTCAGTACTTC
CDR3: CASSQDLGANIQYF
size: many
V: TRBV4-3
J: TRBJ2-4
D: .

DNA: TGCAGTGCTAGTCCCCTCGGGGGGACCGTGAACACTGAAGCTTTCTTT
CDR3: CSASPLGGTVNTEAFF
size: few
V: TRBV20-1
J: TRBJ1-1
D: .

DNA: TGCGCCAGCAGCTTGGCCGGGACAGGGATGAATGAAAAACTGTTTTTT
CDR3: CASSLAGTGMNEKLFF
size: .
V: TRBV5-1
J: TRBJ1-4
D: TRBD1

DNA: TGTGCCAGCAGTCCAGATAATTGGGGCTACACCTTC
CDR3: CASSPDNWGYTF
size: few
V: TRBV28
J: TRBJ1-2
D: .

DNA: TGTGCCAGCAGTGCGCCTAGTAGCTACGAGCAGTACTTC
CDR3: CASSAPSSYEQYF
size: .
V: TRBV28
J: TRBJ2-7
D: .

DNA: TGTGCCAGCAGCGGAGGGGTTTTCCAAAATTCACCCCTCCACTTT
CDR3: CASSGGVFQNSPLHF
size: .
V: TRBV5-6
J: TRBJ1-6
D: .

DNA: TGTGCCAGCAGTACCTTGTCGACAGCCGGCTACACCTTC
CDR3: CASSTLSTAGYTF
size: many
V: TRBV12-3/TRBV12-4
J: TRBJ1-2
D: .

DNA: TGTGCCAGCAGCTCGACTAGCGGGCCAGATACGCAGTATTTT
CDR3: CASSSTSGPDTQYF
size: few
V: TRBV6-4
J: TRBJ2-3
D: TRBD2

DNA: TGTGCCAGCAGCCCCAAGGGGGGAAGTCTCGAGCAGTACTTC
CDR3: CASSPKGGSLEQYF
size: .
V: TRBV9
J: TRBJ2-7
D: .

DNA: TGCAGCATCCGGGGTTTGCTAGCGGGGAGCACTGCAGATACGCAGTATTTT
CDR3: CSIRGLLAGSTADTQYF
size: .
V: TRBV29-1
J: TRBJ2-3
D: TRBD2

DNA: TGTGCCAGTACCCCGGGGCTAGCGGGGGGGTTGAGTACGCAGTATTTT
CDR3: CASTPGLAGGLSTQYF
size: once
V: TRBV19
J: TRBJ2-3
D: TRBD2

DNA: TGTGCCAGCAGCCAAGTAGCGGGAGTGCTGTCAGATACGCAGTATTTT
CDR3: CASSQVAGVLSDTQYF
size: .
V: TRBV14
J: TRBJ2-3
D: TRBD2

DNA: TGTGCCAGCAGCTATATGACAGGGGGCTTCGCTGAAGCTTTCTTT
CDR3: CASSYMTGGFAEAFF
size: many
V: TRBV4-2
J: TRBJ1-1
D: TRBD1

DNA: TGTGCCAGCAGCCCGACCCCCCAGGGAAGTCTAGTGGGTGAGCAGTTCTTC
CDR3: CASSPTPQGSLVGEQFF
size: few
V: TRBV7-6
J: TRBJ2-1
D: .

DNA: TGCGCCAGCAGCTTCGTGGGGGTAGGAGAGACCCAGTACTTC
CDR3: CASSFVGVGETQYF
size: few
V: TRBV5-1
J: TRBJ2-5
D: .

DNA: TGCGCCAGCAGCCCTAGGAGCGGGAGGGCCCTCGGCACAGATACGCAGTATTTT
CDR3: CASSPRSGRALGTDTQYF
size: few
V: TRBV5-1
J: TRBJ2-3
D: TRBD2

DNA: TGTGCCAGTGGGACGGAGTACGAGCAGTACTTC
CDR3: CASGTEYEQYF
size: many
V: TRBV3-1
J: TRBJ2-7
D: .

DNA: TGTGCCAGCAGCTTAAGTAGTCAAGGGGGAGAGACCCAGTACTTC
CDR3: CASSLSSQGGETQYF
size: few
V: TRBV11-2
J: TRBJ2-5
D: .

DNA: TGTGCCAGCAGCTTTGACAGAAGCTCCTACGAGCAGTACTTC
CDR3: CASSFDRSSYEQYF
size: .
V: TRBV5-4
J: TRBJ2-7
D: .

DNA: TGTGCCAGCAGCTCGATAGGGTACGGAGATTCACCCCTCCACTTT
CDR3: CASSSIGYGDSPLHF
size: few
V: TRBV7-9
J: TRBJ1-6
D: .

DNA: TGTGCCAGCAGTTTGGTGGGACTAGCGGGGGCCAAAACCTACGAGCAGTACTTC
CDR3: CASSLVGLAGAKTYEQYF
size: .
V: TRBV12-3/TRBV12-4
J: TRBJ2-7
D: TRBD2

DNA: TGTGCCAGCAGCGTAGCCGGGAGTTGGGCAGATACGCAGTATTTT
CDR3: CASSVAGSWADTQYF
size: few
V: TRBV9
J: TRBJ2-3
D: .

DNA: TGTGCCAGCAGTCCCTGGGGGTTCCGCGAAAAACTGTTTTTT
CDR3: CASSPWGFREKLFF
size: .
V: TRBV12-3/TRBV12-4
J: TRBJ1-4
D: .

DNA: TGTGCCATCAGAGTAGCGGGGGACCACGGGGATGAGCAGTTCTTC
CDR3: CAIRVAGDHGDEQFF
size: .
V: TRBV10-3
J: TRBJ2-1
D: TRBD2

DNA: TGTGCCAGCAAACTAATCGACGAGCAGTACTTC
CDR3: CASKLIDEQYF
size: .
V: TRBV6-6
J: TRBJ2-7
D: .

DNA: TGTGCCAGCAGTTACATCGGTGAAAAACTGTTTTTT
CDR3: CASSYIGEKLFF
size: few
V: TRBV6-6
J: TRBJ1-4
D: .

DNA: TGCAGTGCTAGAGAGGGGGTCGGGGATACGCAGTATTTT
CDR3: CSAREGVGDTQYF
size: many
V: TRBV20-1
J: TRBJ2-3
D: .

DNA: TGTGCCAGCAGTGAGTTCGCTGGGGCGGGATCCTACGAGCAGTACTTC
CDR3: CASSEFAGAGSYEQYF
size: .
V: TRBV25-1
J: TRBJ2-7
D: .

DNA: TGTGCCAGCAGTTTGTTCCGCTCCTACGAGCAGTACTTC
CDR3: CASSLFRSYEQYF
size: few
V: TRBV12-3/TRBV12-4
J: TRBJ2-7
D: .

DNA: TGTGCCAGCAGCCAAAGGACAGGGGTTGGTAACTATGGCTACACCTTC
CDR3: CASSQRTGVGNYGYTF
size: few
V: TRBV3-1
J: TRBJ1-2
D: TRBD1

DNA: TGCAGTGCTAGAGTTAGGGGACTACAGTACTTC
CDR3: CSARVRGLQYF
size: .
V: TRBV20-1
J: TRBJ2-4
D: TRBD2

DNA: TGTGCCAGCAGCCAATCGGGTCGGACCACTGAAGCTTTCTTT
CDR3: CASSQSGRTTEAFF
size: .
V: TRBV3-1
J: TRBJ1-1
D: .

DNA: TGTGCCAGCAGTCTCCCCGGGGGCTACAATGAGCAGTTCTTC
CDR3: CASSLPGGYNEQFF
size: few
V: TRBV27
J: TRBJ2-1
D: .

DNA: TGTGCCAGCTCACCAGACAGAGCGGCTGAAGCTTTCTTT
CDR3: CASSPDRAAEAFF
size: .
V: TRBV18
J: TRBJ1-1
D: .

DNA: TGTGCCAGCAGGCGAGGGACACCATACTATCAGCCTACGAGTGGGCAGTACTTC
CDR3: CASRRGTPYYQPTSGQYF
size: .
V: TRBV6-2/TRBV6-3
J: TRBJ2-7
D: .

DNA: TGTGCCAGCTGGAGGGGGACTGTGAACACCGGGGAGCTGTTTTTT
CDR3: CASWRGTVNTGELFF
size: .
V: TRBV12-3/TRBV12-4
J: TRBJ2-2
D: .

DNA: TGTGCCAGCGCTATCGTATCGGCCTTACCCGACGGGGAGCTGTTTTTT
CDR3: CASAIVSALPDGELFF
size: few
V: TRBV6-2/TRBV6-3
J: TRBJ2-2
D: .

DNA: TGCAGCGTTTTTGGACTAGCGCTAGCCTACAATGAGCAGTTCTTC
CDR3: CSVFGLALAYNEQFF
size: .
V: TRBV29-1
J: TRBJ2-1
D: TRBD2

DNA: TGTGCCAGCAGCTTAACCCCCAAAGGGAGGGGGCGCCGAGAGACCCAGTACTTC
CDR3: CASSLTPKGRGRRETQYF
size: few
V: TRBV7-8
J: TRBJ2-5
D: .

DNA: TGTGCCACCAGCAGAGACCCAGGCTTTAACTATGGCTACACCTTC
CDR3: CATSRDPGFNYGYTF
size: .
V: TRBV15
J: TRBJ1-2
D: .

DNA: TGTGCCAGCAGCCATCCCGGGACAGGGAGGAATGAGCAGTTCTTC
CDR3: CASSHPGTGRNEQFF
size: .
V: TRBV3-1
J: TRBJ2-1
D: TRBD1

DNA: TGCAGTGCTAGCACTAGCGCACCGAACACCGGGGAGCTGTTTTTT
CDR3: CSASTSAPNTGELFF
size: .
V: TRBV20-1
J: TRBJ2-2
D: TRBD2

DNA: TGTGCCAGCAGCTTGACAGGTTGGGGGAACACTGAAGCTTTCTTT
CDR3: CASSLTGWGNTEAFF
size: .
V: TRBV7-2
J: TRBJ1-1
D: .

DNA: TGTGCCAGCAGTCCGGGTCGGAAGCGGGATACGCAGTATTTT
CDR3: CASSPGRKRDTQYF
size: many
V: TRBV12-3/TRBV12-4
J: TRBJ2-3
D: .

DNA: TGTGCCAGCAGCCAAGACTGGGACTCTGGGGCCAACGTCCTGACTTTC
CDR3: CASSQDWDSGANVLTF
size: .
V: TRBV12-3/TRBV12-4
J: TRBJ2-6
D: .

DNA: TGTGCCTGGAACCGACAGGGGAAGACTGAAGCTTTCTTT
CDR3: CAWNRQGKTEAFF
size: .
V: TRBV30
J: TRBJ1-1
D: TRBD1

DNA: TGTGCCAGCAGTTCGGGGACAGGGACCGCAGATACGCAGTATTTT
CDR3: CASSSGTGTADTQYF
size: few
V: TRBV28
J: TRBJ2-3
D: TRBD1

DNA: TGCAGCGTTTCACACCAGAACACCGGGGAGCTGTTTTTT
CDR3: CSVSHQNTGELFF
size: many
V: TRBV29-1
J: TRBJ2-2
D: .